The table lists the clone carrying this T cell receptor beta chain with many counts. Documented time point: sample taken at primary tumor resection. Extraction of whole RNA from tumor, nontumor lung or frozen PBMC preceded unsorted sequencing. This sample stems from a study of spatial heterogeneity in lung cancer. TCRdb called the 5' RACE reads again in MiXCR, with one record for every CDR3 protein. The table includes approximately 4,400 distinct CDR3 sequences, 15% to 20% detected once. V lost 4 bases and J 8 bases, leaving 13 bases between the germline ends. Germline CDR1 and CDR2: SGHDT and YYEEEE. This CDR3 has 13 amino acids.

The sequence was obtained from a male donor with early-stage non-small cell lung cancer. The source material was PBMCs, sampled at surgery. The chain combines TRBV5-6 with TRBJ2-1; possible D gene TRBD1, 6 bases. Written as DNA, the CDR3 is TGTGCCAGCAGCCAAATTGGGGGCGATGAGCAGTTCTTC. Its translation: CASSQIGGDEQFF.